This T cell receptor beta chain is drawn from a study of T cells expressing NK-cell markers. Study details: Sorted CD3+CD56-NKG2C+, CD3+CD56+NKG2C- and CD3+CD56+NKG2C+ T cells were the source of the TCR beta repertoires. One of eight sequenced donors was HCMV-seronegative; the other seven were seropositive.

CDR3 length: 13 residues. Per the germline V gene, CDR1 is SGDLS and CDR2 is YYNGEE. No DNA is given; TCRdb re-called the 5' RACE reads and lists each CDR3 protein once. Its listing shows tens of thousands of distinct CDR3 sequences. Notes on this clonotype: Its antigen is not known.

Points from the study as a whole: In six donors, dominant NKG2C+ clonotypes were roughly 1.0-7.5% of CD8+ T cells. The CD3+CD56-NKG2C+ fraction of several donors was likewise dominated by these clonotypes.

The chain employs TRBV9 and TRBJ1-5. The sequencing sample was made of blood T cells: a sorted CD56 or NKG2C T cell subset, CD4+ or CD8+ T cells, or bulk PBMC T cells (not recorded which). The TCR sequence derives from a man aged 18-70 years in good health. CDR3 in amino acids: CASSVGSNQPQHF.